The TCR beta chain under discussion was sequenced for a study of T-cell memory formation after mild COVID-19. Overall study results and limits: Researchers report contracting CD4+ clones mostly in CM and EM, with CD8+ clones in EMRA. The study found balanced CD4/CD8 in clones contracting day 15 to 85 and a CD4+ lean in later expanders.

Worth noting for this clonotype: The antigen is unknown.

Per germline, CDR1 MNHEY and CDR2 SVGEGT. The ends were cut back, 2 bases at V and 9 bases at J, with 5 bases in the middle. This CDR3 region has 12 residues. A 5'RACE reaction primed in the constant segment made cDNA libraries of TCR alpha and TCR beta, and these carried sample barcodes and UMIs. TCRdb processed the 5' RACE reads anew with MiXCR; each CDR3 protein has one entry. The sample lists under 150,000 distinct CDR3 sequences; about a fifth were seen once. The TCR was taken from a man aged 18-30 years who had mild COVID-19 (a few samples of this study predate the infection). Cell type and time point are not known. The chain employs TRBV6-2 or TRBV6-3 and TRBJ1-6; D is ambiguous. Specimen: PBMCs or a T cell subset sorted from them (not recorded which). The chain's CDR3 is CASSYDRSPLHF. CDR3 bases: TGTGCCAGCAGTTACGACCGTTCACCCCTCCACTTT.